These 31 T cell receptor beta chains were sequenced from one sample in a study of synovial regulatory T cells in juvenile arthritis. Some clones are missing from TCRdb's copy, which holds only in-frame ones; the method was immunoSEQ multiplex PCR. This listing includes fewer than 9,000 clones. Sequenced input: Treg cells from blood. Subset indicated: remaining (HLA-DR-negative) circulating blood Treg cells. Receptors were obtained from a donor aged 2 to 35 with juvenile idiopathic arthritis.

CDR3 sequence reads: CASSKRQGTWESNQPQHF. V and J are TRBV2 and TRBJ1-5; the D gene TCRdb calls, TRBD1, cannot be checked with no DNA. The CDR3 totals 18 residues. No DNA has been recorded. Germline CDR1 SNHLY, CDR2 FYNNEI.

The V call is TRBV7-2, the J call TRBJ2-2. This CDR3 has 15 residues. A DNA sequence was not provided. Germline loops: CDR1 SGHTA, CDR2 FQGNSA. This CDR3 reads CASSLFQERTGELFF. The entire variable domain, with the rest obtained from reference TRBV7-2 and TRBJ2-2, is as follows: GAGVSQSPSNKVTEKGKDVELRCDPISGHTALYWYRQSLGQGLEFLIYFQGNSAPDKSGLPSDRFSAERTGGSVSTLTIQRTQQEDSAVYLCASSLFQERTGELFFGEGSRLTVL.

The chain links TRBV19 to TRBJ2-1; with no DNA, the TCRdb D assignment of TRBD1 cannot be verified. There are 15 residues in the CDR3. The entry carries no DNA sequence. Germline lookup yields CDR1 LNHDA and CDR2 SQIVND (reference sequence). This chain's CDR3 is CASSTRQGRRDEQFF.

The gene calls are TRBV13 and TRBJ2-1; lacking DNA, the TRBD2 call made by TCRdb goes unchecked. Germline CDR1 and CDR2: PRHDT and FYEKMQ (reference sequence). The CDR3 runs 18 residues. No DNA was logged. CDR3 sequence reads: CASSQGNLVALADNEQFF.

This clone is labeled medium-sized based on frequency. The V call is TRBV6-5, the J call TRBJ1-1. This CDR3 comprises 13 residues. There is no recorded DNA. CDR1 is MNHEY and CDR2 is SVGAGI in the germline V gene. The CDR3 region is CASSYSRSTEAFF.

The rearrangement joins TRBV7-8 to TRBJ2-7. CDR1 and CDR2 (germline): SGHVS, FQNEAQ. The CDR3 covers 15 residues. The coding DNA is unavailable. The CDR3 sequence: CASSPWDPQLYEQYF. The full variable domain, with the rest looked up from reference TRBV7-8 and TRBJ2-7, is GAGVSQSPRYKVAKRGQDVALRCDPISGHVSLFWYQQALGQGPEFLTYFQNEAQLDKSGLPSDRFFAERPEGSVSTLKIQRTQQEDSAVYLCASSPWDPQLYEQYFGPGTRLTVT.

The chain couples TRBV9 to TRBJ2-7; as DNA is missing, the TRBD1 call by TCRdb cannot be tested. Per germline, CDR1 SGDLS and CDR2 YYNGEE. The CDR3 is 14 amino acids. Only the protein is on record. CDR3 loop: CASSVGQGAYEQYF. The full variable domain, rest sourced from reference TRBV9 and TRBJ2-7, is DSGVTQTPKHLITATGQRVTLRCSPRSGDLSVYWYQQSLDQGLQFLIQYYNGEERAKGNILERFSAQQFPDLHSELNLSSLELGDSALYFCASSVGQGAYEQYFGPGTRLTVT.

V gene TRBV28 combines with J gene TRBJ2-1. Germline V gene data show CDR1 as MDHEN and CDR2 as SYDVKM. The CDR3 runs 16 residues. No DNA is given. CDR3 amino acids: CASRIKDGYFPIEQFF. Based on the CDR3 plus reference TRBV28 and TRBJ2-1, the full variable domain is DVKVTQSSRYLVKRTGEKVFLECVQDMDHENMFWYRQDPGLGLRLIYFSYDVKMKEKGDIPEGYSVSREKKERFSLILESASTNQTSMYLCASRIKDGYFPIEQFFGPGTRLTVL.

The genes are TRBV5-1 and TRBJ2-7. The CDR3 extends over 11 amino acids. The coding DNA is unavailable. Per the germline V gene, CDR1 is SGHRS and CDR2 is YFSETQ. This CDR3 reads CASSLEGEQYF.

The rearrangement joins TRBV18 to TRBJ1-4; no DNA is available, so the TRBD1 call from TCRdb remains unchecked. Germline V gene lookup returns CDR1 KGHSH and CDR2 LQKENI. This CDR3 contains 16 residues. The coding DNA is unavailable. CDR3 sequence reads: CASSQGPRRGLEKLFF.

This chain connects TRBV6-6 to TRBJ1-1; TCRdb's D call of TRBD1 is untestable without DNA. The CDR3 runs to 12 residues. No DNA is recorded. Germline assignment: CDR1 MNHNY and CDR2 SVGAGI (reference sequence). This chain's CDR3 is CASRQGTTEAFF.

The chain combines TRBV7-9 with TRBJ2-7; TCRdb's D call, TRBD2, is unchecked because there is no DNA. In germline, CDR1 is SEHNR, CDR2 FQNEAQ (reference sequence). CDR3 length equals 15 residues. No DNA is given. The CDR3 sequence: CASSLLAGGTYEQYF.

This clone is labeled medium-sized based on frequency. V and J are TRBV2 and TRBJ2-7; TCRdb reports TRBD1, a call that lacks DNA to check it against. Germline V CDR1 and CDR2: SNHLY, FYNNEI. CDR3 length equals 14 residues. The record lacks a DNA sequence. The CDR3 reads CASRGQGVSYEQYF.

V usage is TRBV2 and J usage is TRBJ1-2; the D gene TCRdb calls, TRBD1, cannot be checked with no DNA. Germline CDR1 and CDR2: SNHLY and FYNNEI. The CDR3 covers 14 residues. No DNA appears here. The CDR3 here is CASQPTGGAAGYTF.

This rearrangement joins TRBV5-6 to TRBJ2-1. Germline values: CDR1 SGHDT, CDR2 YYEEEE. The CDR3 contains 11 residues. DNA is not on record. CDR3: CASSRDNEQFF.

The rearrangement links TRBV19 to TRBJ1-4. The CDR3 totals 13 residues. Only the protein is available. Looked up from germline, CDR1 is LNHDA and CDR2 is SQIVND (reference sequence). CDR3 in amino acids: CASSILSNEKLFF.

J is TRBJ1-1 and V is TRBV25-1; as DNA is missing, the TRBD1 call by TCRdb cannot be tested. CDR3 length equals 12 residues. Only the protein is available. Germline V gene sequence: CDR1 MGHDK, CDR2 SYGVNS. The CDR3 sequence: CASSEFTGEAFF.

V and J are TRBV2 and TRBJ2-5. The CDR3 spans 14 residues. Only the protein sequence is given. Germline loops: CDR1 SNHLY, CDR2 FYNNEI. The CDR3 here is CASSESIGRETQYF.

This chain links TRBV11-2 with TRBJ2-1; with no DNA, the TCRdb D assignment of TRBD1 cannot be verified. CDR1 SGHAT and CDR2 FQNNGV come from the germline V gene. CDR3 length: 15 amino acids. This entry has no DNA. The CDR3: CASSLTGGSYNEQFF.

This chain's CDR3 is CASSPGETQYF. The V and J genes are TRBV18 and TRBJ2-5. Germline V gene lookup returns CDR1 KGHSH and CDR2 LQKENI. The CDR3 runs to 11 residues. Only the protein is on record.

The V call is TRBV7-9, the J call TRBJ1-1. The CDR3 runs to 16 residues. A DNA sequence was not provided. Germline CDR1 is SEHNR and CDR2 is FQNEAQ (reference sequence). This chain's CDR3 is CASSLKDGSIGTEAFF.

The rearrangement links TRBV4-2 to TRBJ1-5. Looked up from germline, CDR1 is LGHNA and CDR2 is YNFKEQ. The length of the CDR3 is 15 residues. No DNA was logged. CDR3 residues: CASSQETGNNQPQHF.

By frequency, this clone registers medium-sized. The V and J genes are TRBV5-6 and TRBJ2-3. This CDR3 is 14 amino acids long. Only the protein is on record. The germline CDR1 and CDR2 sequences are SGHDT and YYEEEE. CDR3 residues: CASSLRASADTQYF.

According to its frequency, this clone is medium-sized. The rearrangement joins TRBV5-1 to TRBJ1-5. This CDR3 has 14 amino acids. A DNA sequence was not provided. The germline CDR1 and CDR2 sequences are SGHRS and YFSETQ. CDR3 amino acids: CASSLEGYNQPQHF.

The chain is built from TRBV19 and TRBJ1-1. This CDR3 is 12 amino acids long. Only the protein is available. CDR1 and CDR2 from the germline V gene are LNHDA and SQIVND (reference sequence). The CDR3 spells CASGGWKTEAFF.

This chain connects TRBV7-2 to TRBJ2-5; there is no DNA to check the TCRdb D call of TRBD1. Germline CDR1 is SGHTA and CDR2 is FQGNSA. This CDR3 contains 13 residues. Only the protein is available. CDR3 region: CASSFDRQETQYF.

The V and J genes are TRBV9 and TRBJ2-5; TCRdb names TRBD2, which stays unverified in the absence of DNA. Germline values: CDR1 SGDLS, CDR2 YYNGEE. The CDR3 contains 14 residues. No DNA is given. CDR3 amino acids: CASSVEAGSGTQYF.

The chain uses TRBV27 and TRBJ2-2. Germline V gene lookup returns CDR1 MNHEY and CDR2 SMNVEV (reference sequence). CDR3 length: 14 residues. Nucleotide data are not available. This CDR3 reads CASLPWGIGGELFF.

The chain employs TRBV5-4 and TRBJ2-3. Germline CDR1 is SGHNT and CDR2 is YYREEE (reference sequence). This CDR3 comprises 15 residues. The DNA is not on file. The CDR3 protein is CASNPRAVGTDTQYF.

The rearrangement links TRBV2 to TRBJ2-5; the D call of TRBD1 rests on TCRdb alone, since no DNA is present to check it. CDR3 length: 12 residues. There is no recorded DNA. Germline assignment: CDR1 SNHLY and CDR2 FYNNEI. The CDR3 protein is CANTGGLGTQYF.

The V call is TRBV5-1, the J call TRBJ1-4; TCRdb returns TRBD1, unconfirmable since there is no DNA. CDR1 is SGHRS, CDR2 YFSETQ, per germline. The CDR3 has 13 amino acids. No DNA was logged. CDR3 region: CASSLGQGEKLFF.